This T cell receptor beta chain was retrieved from a study of blood T cell repertoires in COVID-19. Across the whole study: Researchers got acute and convalescent COVID-19 samples from the United States, Italy and Spain.

Sequencing used immunoSEQ multiplex PCR; TCRdb keeps in-frame clones, though not all of them. The data contain 20,000 to 30,000 clones, around nine tenths of them seen just once; the ten biggest clones take up roughly 29%. CDR1 and CDR2 (germline): LGHDT, YNNKEL (reference sequence). V was cut by 1 base and J by 6 bases, with 7 bases left in between. This CDR3 contains 13 residues. The receptor was derived from a man aged 70 or older with COVID-19, enrolled during active disease. The chain is built from TRBV3-1 (or the pseudogene TRBV3-2) and TRBJ1-5; no definite D call. Sample: peripheral blood. The CDR3 DNA is TGTGCCAGCAGCCAAGCGGGTGGTCAGCCCCAGCATTTT. This codes for CASSQAGGQPQHF.